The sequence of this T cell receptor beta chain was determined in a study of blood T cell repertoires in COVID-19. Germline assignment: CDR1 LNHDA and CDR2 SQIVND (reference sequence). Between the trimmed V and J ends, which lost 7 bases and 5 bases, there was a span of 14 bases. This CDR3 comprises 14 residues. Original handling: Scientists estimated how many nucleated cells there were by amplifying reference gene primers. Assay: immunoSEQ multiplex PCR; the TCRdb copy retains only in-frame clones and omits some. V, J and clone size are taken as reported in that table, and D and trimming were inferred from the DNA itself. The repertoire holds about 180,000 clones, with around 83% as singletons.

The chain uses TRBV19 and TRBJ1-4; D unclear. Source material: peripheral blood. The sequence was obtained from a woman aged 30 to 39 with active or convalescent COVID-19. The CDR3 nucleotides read TGTGCCAGTACCCCTGCGGGGAAGAATGAAAAACTGTTTTTT. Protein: CASTPAGKNEKLFF. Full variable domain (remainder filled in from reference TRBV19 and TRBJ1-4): DGGITQSPKYLFRKEGQNVTLSCEQNLNHDAMYWYRQDPGQGLRLIYYSQIVNDFQKGDIAEGYSVSREKKESFPLTVTSAQKNPTAFYLCASTPAGKNEKLFFGSGTQLSVL.